This T cell receptor beta chain was recovered during a study of long-term antiretroviral therapy in people with HIV. Study-wide findings and caveats: Information on adherence to ART, viral resistance or therapy changes was unavailable. Once patients were on ART, diversity went higher but still fell short of transplant donor controls.

V lost 2 bases and J lost 1, with 7 bases in between. Germline V CDR1 and CDR2: MNHEY, SVGAGI. The CDR3 has 14 residues. With survey level as its setting, the immunoSEQ assay was v3.0. TCRdb keeps only in-frame clones here, not all; method: immunoSEQ multiplex PCR. Of 15,000 to 20,000 clones listed, about 91% are singletons. Of note for this clone: No antigen is known for it.

The rearrangement joins TRBV6-5 to TRBJ2-3, with a tentative D call TRBD2 (5 bases). This sequence originates from a woman aged 25 to 39 with HIV. The input for sequencing was unsorted PBMCs, taken approximately 2.3 years before starting antiretroviral therapy. The CDR3 region has the DNA TGTGCCAGCAGTTACGACTACGGCACAGATACGCAGTATTTT. This sequence encodes CASSYDYGTDTQYF.